These T cell receptor beta chains were read from a single sample in a study of early T cells in non-severe SARS-CoV-2 infection. TCRdb re-derived calls from the 5' RACE reads in MiXCR, one entry per CDR3 protein. This table has about 56,000 distinct CDR3 sequences, about 10% appearing once. Sequenced material: whole blood. The receptors stem from an adult who was a healthcare worker with PCR-confirmed SARS-CoV-2 infection or an uninfected control (not recorded which). Each CDR3 is given without its conserved first and last residue. The order of the fields is V gene, J gene, CDR3 length, CDR3 protein.

>TRBV28|TRBJ2-5|14
ASSPQMIAAGKTQY
>TRBV29-1|TRBJ2-1|10
SAAPQTDEQF
>TRBV14|TRBJ2-3|11
ASSQDGTDTQY
>TRBV13|TRBJ2-1|13
ASSLVVGVVNEQF
>TRBV7-2|TRBJ2-5|13
ASSIGFQLGETQY
>TRBV9|TRBJ2-1|12
ASSVSGYYNEQF
>TRBV20-1|TRBJ2-5|12
SAGGQGAGETQY
>TRBV7-3|TRBJ2-2|16
ASSLGLAGGIATGELF
>TRBV27|TRBJ2-1|14
ASSSTSRPPYNEQF
>TRBV12-3/TRBV12-4|TRBJ2-2|12
ASRPTGGTGELF
>TRBV2|TRBJ2-2|12
ASSEDSLTGELF
>TRBV19|TRBJ1-4|10
ASYQGFGKLF
>TRBV4-1|TRBJ2-1|10
ASSPQGNEQF
>TRBV5-1|TRBJ2-5|12
ASAGLAGAETQY
>TRBV7-3|TRBJ2-3|15
ASSPTRLAGAADTQY
>TRBV6-1|TRBJ1-2|12
ASSDSTRSNGYT
>TRBV20-1|TRBJ2-1|11
SAGGLAYNEQF
>TRBV2|TRBJ2-3|12
ASSYQGGTDTQY